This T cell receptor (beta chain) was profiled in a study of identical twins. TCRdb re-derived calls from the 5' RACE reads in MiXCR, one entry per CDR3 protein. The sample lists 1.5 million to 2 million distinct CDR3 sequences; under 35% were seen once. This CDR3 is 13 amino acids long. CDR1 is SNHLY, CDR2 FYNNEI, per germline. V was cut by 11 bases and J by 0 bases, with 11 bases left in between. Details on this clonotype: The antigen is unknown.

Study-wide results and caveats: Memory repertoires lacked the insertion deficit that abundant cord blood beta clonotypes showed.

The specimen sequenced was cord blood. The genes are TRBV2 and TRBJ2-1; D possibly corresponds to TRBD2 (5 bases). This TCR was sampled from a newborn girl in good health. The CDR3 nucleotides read TGTGCCCCGAGGGTCAGCTCCTACAATGAGCAGTTCTTC. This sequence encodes CAPRVSSYNEQFF. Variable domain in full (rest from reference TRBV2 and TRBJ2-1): EPEVTQTPSHQVTQMGQEVILRCVPISNHLYFYWYRQILGQKVEFLVSFYNNEISEKSEIFDDQFSVERPDGSNFTLKIRSTKLEDSAMYFCAPRVSSYNEQFFGPGTRLTVL.